A single sample gave rise to the 7 T cell receptor beta chains below, sequenced in a study of T cell responses to AZD1222 COVID-19 vaccine. The assay was immunoSEQ multiplex PCR, and TCRdb's table has in-frame clones only and misses some. This table has about 160,000 clones, about 90% appearing once. The starting material was peripheral blood, obtained on day 0 of MenACWY control vaccination. These receptors came from an adult in good health.

A word on this clone: Other nucleotide sequences in the sample specify the same CDR3. The V call is TRBV24-1, the J call TRBJ1-5, with D unclear. CDR3 length: 13 residues. Germline V gene data show CDR1 as KGHDR and CDR2 as SFDVKD. V lost 5 bases and J 3 bases, leaving 7 bases between the germline ends. The CDR3 bases are TGTGCCACCAGTGGGACCATCAATCAGCCCCAGCATTTT. Its translation: CATSGTINQPQHF.

This sequence joins TRBV14 and TRBJ2-7, with D unclear. The CDR3 extends over 14 amino acids. CDR1 SGHDN and CDR2 FVKESK come from the germline V gene. V lost 1 base and J 3 bases, leaving 10 bases between the germline ends. In DNA, the CDR3 is TGTGCCAGCAGCCAAGTCGGCTCCTTCTACGAGCAGTACTTC. This encodes CASSQVGSFYEQYF.

This clone appeared a single time. The chain uses TRBV9 and TRBJ2-7; tentatively, D is TRBD2 (6 bases). V was shortened by 2 bases and J by 3 bases, with 6 bases between the two germline ends. Germline V gives CDR1 SGDLS, CDR2 YYNGEE. The CDR3 is 12 residues long. The CDR3 DNA reads TGTGCCAGCAGCGTTAGCGGCTACGAGCAGTACTTC. Protein: CASSVSGYEQYF.

V usage is TRBV13 and J usage is TRBJ1-1; 7 bases match TRBD1. Germline trimming cut 4 bases from V and 10 bases from J; bases unmatched to any gene: 9. The CDR3 is made up of 13 amino acids. Germline V lookup: CDR1 PRHDT, CDR2 FYEKMQ (reference sequence). The CDR3, as DNA: TGTGCCAGCAGCTATACAGGGGAAGTAACAGCTTTCTTT. Its protein product is CASSYTGEVTAFF.

This clone was detected only once. The identical CDR3 is also encoded by other nucleotide sequences in the sample. The chain employs TRBV7-2 and TRBJ1-1; possibly TRBD1 for D (5 bases). The CDR3 has 13 amino acids. V lost 3 bases, J lost 2 bases, and 7 bases lay in between. CDR1 SGHTA and CDR2 FQGNSA come from the germline V gene. CDR3 sequence: CASSLTENTEAFF. The CDR3 nucleotides read TGTGCCAGCAGCTTGACAGAAAACACTGAAGCTTTCTTT.

V usage is TRBV12-3 or TRBV12-4 and J usage is TRBJ1-4; D is unclear. The CDR3 length is 12 residues. V lost 5 bases and J lost 8, with 9 bases in between. The CDR3 region has the DNA TGTGCCAGCAGTCCTCGGTCAGAAAAACTGTTTTTT. This gives the protein CASSPRSEKLFF.

The chain links TRBV5-8 to TRBJ1-2, with 7 bases lining up with TRBD1. The CDR3 length is 17 residues. Looked up from germline, CDR1 is SGHTS and CDR2 is YDEGEE. J gave up 0 bases and V 1 base, and 9 bases lay outside the gene matches. This CDR3 is CASSLFVRGSANYGYTF. CDR3 sequence (DNA): TGTGCCAGCAGCTTGTTCGTCAGGGGGTCAGCTAACTATGGCTACACCTTC.